The 21 T cell receptor beta chains reported below all come from one sample, sequenced in a study of tumor-infiltrating lymphocytes in oesophageal squamous cell carcinoma. TCRdb fed the PCR reads into MiXCR, producing one record per CDR3 protein. Of 20,000 to 25,000 distinct CDR3 sequences in the sample, more than 30% were seen once. Sequenced material: esophageal tumor tissue. The origin of the receptors is a male donor with esophageal squamous cell carcinoma.

This chain joins TRBV19 and TRBJ1-1; unclear D gene. The J call may be incorrect, as the DNA end agrees better with TRBJ2-2. This CDR3 has 15 amino acids. Germline loops: CDR1 LNHDA, CDR2 SQIVND (reference sequence). The CDR3 DNA reads TGTGCCAGTATGGAGACGAAACTAAACACCGGGGAGCTGTTTTTT. Translating it yields CASMETKLNTGELFF.

Worth noting for this clonotype: No conserved phenylalanine or tryptophan is present at the end of the CDR3, so a read error is the likely explanation. It is unclear where the CDR3 begins or ends on the DNA, so no DNA is shown, and the CDR3 is as TCRdb lists it. The chain combines TRBV7-3 with TRBJ2-6; the tabulated D call, TRBD1, remains unverified against the DNA. Germline V gives CDR1 SGHTA, CDR2 FQGTGA. The CDR3 comprises 17 residues, both ends counted. The CDR3 spells CASSPDRTAYNEQFFGA.

This chain connects TRBV9 to TRBJ2-1; D may be TRBD1 (6 bases). The J call may be faulty, since TRBJ2-7 better matches the DNA end. CDR3 length equals 14 residues. The V gene's germline CDR1 is SGDLS and CDR2 YYNGEE. This CDR3 reads CASSVGDRYNEQYF. The CDR3 DNA is TGTGCCAGCAGCGTAGGCGACAGGTACAATGAGCAGTACTTC.

This clonotype was counted ten times or more. The rearrangement uses TRBV19 and TRBJ1-1, with TRBD1 matching over 9 bases. Germline V gives CDR1 LNHDA, CDR2 SQIVND (reference sequence). This CDR3 has 14 residues. Trimming took 4 bases from V and 4 from J; bases not matched to a gene: 4. The CDR3 spells CASSTGQGFTEAFF. As DNA, the CDR3 is TGTGCCAGTAGTACGGGACAGGGTTTCACTGAAGCTTTCTTT. Filled out from reference TRBV19 and TRBJ1-1, the complete variable domain reads DGGITQSPKYLFRKEGQNVTLSCEQNLNHDAMYWYRQDPGQGLRLIYYSQIVNDFQKGDIAEGYSVSREKKESFPLTVTSAQKNPTAFYLCASSTGQGFTEAFFGQGTRLTVV.

The chain links TRBV6-6 to TRBJ2-5, with 10 bases fitting TRBD2. Judging by the DNA end, TRBJ2-7 fits better; the J call may be wrong. Germline loops: CDR1 MNHNY, CDR2 SVGAGI (reference sequence). The CDR3 covers 14 residues. The CDR3 here is CASTNLAGEHEQYF. The CDR3 DNA follows: TGTGCCAGCACCAACCTAGCGGGAGAGCACGAGCAGTACTTC.

With regard to this clonotype: Because it lacks the conserved phenylalanine or tryptophan at the end, this CDR3 is likely a read error. No DNA is shown, since the ends of the CDR3 on it are uncertain; the CDR3 is the one TCRdb lists. The chain carries TRBV7-6 and TRBJ2-7; the table's D call TRBD2 went unverified against the DNA. The V gene's germline CDR1 is SGHVS and CDR2 FNYEAQ. The CDR3 is 18 amino acids in total, end residues counted. The CDR3 here is CASSPASSGTYNEQFFGA.

At least ten counts were recorded for this clonotype. A read error may explain this, as a much larger clone is one base away. The genes are TRBV7-9 and TRBJ2-4, with D uncertain. The CDR3 extends over 13 amino acids. V dropped 7 bases and J dropped 13 bases, with 20 bases sitting between them. Germline CDR1 SEHNR, CDR2 FQNEAQ (reference sequence). This chain's CDR3 is CASTEPHYNEQYF. Written as DNA, the CDR3 is TGTGCCAGCACCGAACCCCATTACAATGAGCAGTACTTC.

On this clonotype: No conserved phenylalanine or tryptophan ends this CDR3, so it is likely a read error. No DNA is shown, since the ends of the CDR3 on it are uncertain; the CDR3 is the one TCRdb lists. The chain couples TRBV7-2 to TRBJ2-7; the DNA was not used to check the table's D call, TRBD1. The CDR3 spans 15 residues, counting both ends. CDR1 is SGHTA, CDR2 FQGNSA, per germline. CDR3: CASSHTWGNEQFFGS.

This sequence joins TRBV7-2 and TRBJ2-5; D gene uncertain. Trimming left V 1 base short and J 9 bases short, with 12 bases between. The CDR3 runs to 13 residues. CDR1 is SGHTA and CDR2 is FQGNSA in the germline V gene. The CDR3 bases are TGTGCCAGCAGCTTAGGCCCCGAGATGGCCCAGTACTTC. Residues: CASSLGPEMAQYF.

J is TRBJ2-3 and V is TRBV12-3 or TRBV12-4; D gene ambiguous. The J call is doubtful: the DNA matches TRBJ2-7 better. The CDR3 is made up of 11 amino acids. The CDR3 here is CASSFSDEQYF. The CDR3 nucleotides read TGTGCCAGCAGTTTTTCGGACGAGCAGTACTTC.

The V gene is TRBV7-2, the J gene TRBJ1-1; 10 bases are shared with TRBD2. The end of the DNA is better explained by TRBJ2-3, so the J call may be wrong. The CDR3 is made up of 21 amino acids. Germline V gives CDR1 SGHTA, CDR2 FQGNSA. Here the CDR3 reads CASSLAHRATASGSRADTQYF. As DNA, the CDR3 is TGTGCCAGCAGCTTAGCGCACCGGGCTACGGCTAGCGGGAGTAGGGCAGATACGCAGTATTTT.

The rearrangement links TRBV20-1 to TRBJ1-5; tentative D call: TRBD1 (5 bases). The CDR3 extends over 16 amino acids. Germline CDR1 reads DFQATT; CDR2 reads SNEGSKA (reference sequence). Trimming removed 5 bases at V and 6 bases at J, with 23 bases between. The CDR3 DNA reads as TGCAGTGCTGGGCCCGGGGGGGGTCGTTCCAGTCAGCCCCAGCATTTT. Amino acid sequence: CSAGPGGGRSSQPQHF.

This clonotype was seen many times. CDR3 coding DNA: TGTGCCAGCAGTGAACGACAGGGAGAGGCTGGAAACACCATATATTTT. Protein product: CASSERQGEAGNTIYF. The gene calls are TRBV6-1 and TRBJ1-3, with 7 bases lining up with TRBD1. Trimming removed 2 bases from V and 2 bases from J; junction bases left unmatched: 6. Per the germline V gene, CDR1 is MNHNS and CDR2 is SASEGT. The CDR3 contains 16 residues.

The chain combines TRBV7-2 with TRBJ2-1; 8 bases match TRBD2. CDR3 length equals 15 residues. V shed 0 bases and J 4 bases; nucleotides not matched to a gene: 2. Germline values: CDR1 SGHTA, CDR2 FQGNSA. As DNA, the CDR3 is TGTGCCAGCAGCTTAGCTAGCGGGGTATACAATGAGCAGTTCTTC. Translated: CASSLASGVYNEQFF.

This CDR3 reads CASSPDTGELFF. The CDR3 DNA sequence: TGTGCCAGCAGCCCGGACACCGGGGAGCTGTTTTTT. This chain joins TRBV7-2 and TRBJ1-1, with D hard to call. The J call may be faulty, since TRBJ2-2 better matches the DNA end. Germline-derived CDR1 and CDR2 are SGHTA and FQGNSA. CDR3 size: 12 residues.

The chain couples TRBV5-6 to TRBJ2-7; 7 nucleotides agree with TRBD2. This CDR3 region has 15 residues. CDR1 is SGHDT and CDR2 is YYEEEE in the germline V gene. V gave up 0 bases and J gave up 2 bases; unmatched junction bases: 5. CDR3 sequence (DNA): TGTGCCAGCAGCTTGGCCCCGGGAGGTGCCTACGAGCAGTACTTC. The encoded protein is CASSLAPGGAYEQYF.

The V gene is TRBV7-4, the J gene TRBJ2-1; no clear D gene. V was trimmed by 2 bases and J by 12 bases, leaving 14 bases between them. This CDR3 has 13 amino acids. Germline V gene lookup returns CDR1 SGHVT and CDR2 SQSDAQ. The CDR3 DNA is TGTGCCAGCAGCTTATCGCACACAGATACGCAGTTCTTC. It encodes CASSLSHTDTQFF.

This clonotype came up many times. DNA for the CDR3: TGTGCCAGTAGTAAATGGACAGCCTACAATGAGCAGTTCTTC. Its translation: CASSKWTAYNEQFF. This chain links TRBV19 with TRBJ2-1, with D perhaps TRBD1 (6 bases). The V and J ends lost 4 bases and 2 bases respectively, with 9 bases between them. This CDR3 has 14 amino acids. CDR1 LNHDA and CDR2 SQIVND come from the germline V gene (reference sequence).

This clonotype has more than one count but fewer than ten. The genes are TRBV7-3 and TRBJ2-1; 9 bases align to TRBD1. This CDR3 contains 14 residues. In germline, CDR1 is SGHTA, CDR2 FQGTGA. The V gene end was trimmed by 5 bases and the J gene end by 3 bases; junction bases not matched to a gene: 2. DNA for the CDR3: TGTGCCAGCAGCCAGGACAGGGGCTACAATGAGCAGTTCTTC. Residues: CASSQDRGYNEQFF.

In its sample, this clonotype was seen many times. The chain recombines TRBV19 with TRBJ2-5; the D gene is possibly TRBD2 (5 bases). The length of the CDR3 is 14 residues. V shed 1 base and J shed 2 bases, with 8 bases lying between them. Germline V gene lookup returns CDR1 LNHDA and CDR2 SQIVND (reference sequence). The CDR3 is CASSIGGSQETQYF. The DNA for the CDR3 is TGTGCCAGTAGTATAGGAGGGTCTCAAGAGACCCAGTACTTC.

In this sample, this clonotype turned up many times. The chain employs TRBV5-1 and TRBJ2-3; D remains ambiguous. CDR1 SGHRS and CDR2 YFSETQ come from the germline V gene. The CDR3 is 14 residues long. V was cut by 0 bases and J by 4 bases, with 9 bases left in between. This chain's CDR3 is CASSLVPPPDTQYF. DNA of the CDR3: TGCGCCAGCAGCTTGGTACCCCCCCCAGATACGCAGTATTTT.